This entry lists 2 T cell receptor beta chains sequenced from one sample in a study of cytomegalovirus exposure and HLA in healthy donors. The PCR used 60 Vbeta and 13 Jbeta primers. Produced via immunoSEQ multiplex PCR; TCRdb's table is partial and in-frame only. The sample includes about 43,000 clones, around 65% of them seen just once. The sequenced material came from PBMCs. The receptors originated from a human donor in good health.

V usage is TRBV4-3 and J usage is TRBJ1-3; 7 bases agree with TRBD1. The germline V gene has CDR1 LGHNA and CDR2 YSLEER. Unmatched junction bases numbered 10, after V lost 4 bases and J lost 4 bases. The CDR3 spans 16 residues. The CDR3 coding sequence is TGCGCCAGCAGCCCACGACAGGGTCCGGGCGGAAACACCATATATTTT. Its translation: CASSPRQGPGGNTIYF.

This clone came up a few times. The chain links TRBV5-1 to TRBJ1-2; no firm D call. Trimming shortened V by 6 bases and J by 3 bases, and 15 bases separated the two germline ends. Germline V gene lookup returns CDR1 SGHRS and CDR2 YFSETQ. The CDR3 length is 14 residues. CDR3 nucleotides: TGCGCCAGCACCCGAGAGGGCAACCACTATGGCTACACCTTC. It encodes CASTREGNHYGYTF.